Listed here are 26 T cell receptor beta chains from one sample, sequenced in a study of cytomegalovirus exposure and HLA in healthy donors. PCR employed 60 Vbeta and 13 Jbeta primers. The table came from immunoSEQ multiplex PCR; TCRdb's copy has only in-frame clones and leaves some out. This table holds approximately 60,000 clones, about 79% found once. Sequencing input: PBMCs. Source of these receptors: a middle-aged man in good health and CMV-seronegative.

The chain is built from TRBV5-6 and TRBJ1-6, with D hard to call. The germline gives CDR1 SGHDT, CDR2 YYEEEE. The CDR3 runs 15 residues. V lost 1 base to trimming and J lost 11 bases, with 16 bases between them. The CDR3, as DNA: TGTGCCAGCAGCTTGAATTCCCCCACTCGAACACCCCTCCACTTT. It translates to CASSLNSPTRTPLHF.

This clone was counted a single time. The gene calls are TRBV5-1 and TRBJ2-5, with TRBD2 matching 8 bases. From germline, CDR1 is SGHRS and CDR2 YFSETQ. V lost 4 bases to trimming and J lost 0 bases; unmatched junction nucleotides: 8. This CDR3 is built from 16 residues. CDR3 sequence (DNA): TGCGCCAGCAGCCCCGAACTAGCGGCGTACCAAGAGACCCAGTACTTC. Protein product: CASSPELAAYQETQYF.

This clone was counted between two and nine times. The chain links TRBV2 to TRBJ1-2; the match to TRBD1 covers 7 bases. The CDR3 extends over 13 amino acids. Per germline, CDR1 SNHLY and CDR2 FYNNEI. Unmatched junction bases numbered 4, after V lost 7 bases and J lost 2 bases. The DNA for the CDR3 is TGTGCCAGCACCGGGACAGACAACTATGGCTACACCTTC. Protein: CASTGTDNYGYTF. The variable domain in full, with the rest retrieved from reference TRBV2 and TRBJ1-2, is EPEVTQTPSHQVTQMGQEVILRCVPISNHLYFYWYRQILGQKVEFLVSFYNNEISEKSEIFDDQFSVERPDGSNFTLKIRSTKLEDSAMYFCASTGTDNYGYTFGSGTRLTVV.

V is TRBV6-1 and J is TRBJ2-5; D gene ambiguous. V gave up 7 bases and J gave up 2 bases, with 8 bases separating them. This CDR3 is built from 12 residues. Per germline, CDR1 MNHNS and CDR2 SASEGT. The CDR3, as DNA: TGTGCCAGCATTGCGGCTCAAGAGACCCAGTACTTC. This codes for CASIAAQETQYF.

The genes are TRBV27 and TRBJ2-7; 8 nucleotides agree with TRBD1. The CDR3 runs to 20 residues. V trimming: 0 bases; J trimming: 1 base; junction bases outside the gene matches: 17. CDR1 MNHEY and CDR2 SMNVEV come from the germline V gene (reference sequence). The chain's CDR3 is CASSLSYGGTGGSGSYEQYV. The CDR3, as DNA: TGTGCCAGCAGTTTATCGTATGGGGGTACAGGGGGTTCAGGTTCCTACGAGCAGTACGTC.

The chain joins TRBV19 to TRBJ1-5; 9 nucleotides line up with TRBD1. CDR3 length equals 15 residues. The J segment lost 5 bases and the V segment lost 5 bases, leaving 7 bases of the junction unmatched. Looked up from germline, CDR1 is LNHDA and CDR2 is SQIVND (reference sequence). The CDR3 nucleotides are TGTGCCAGTAGTCGGGGACAGGGTTACGATCAGCCCCAGCATTTT. Residues: CASSRGQGYDQPQHF.

The chain carries TRBV18 and TRBJ1-1; D is undetermined. Germline assignment: CDR1 KGHSH and CDR2 LQKENI. V lost 4 bases and J lost 3, with 9 bases in between. The CDR3 is 13 residues long. The CDR3 DNA reads as TGTGCCAGCTCACAAATTGCAGACACTGAAGCTTTCTTT. Its translation is CASSQIADTEAFF. The full variable domain, in which reference TRBV18 and TRBJ1-1 provide the parts outside the CDR3, is NAGVMQNPRHLVRRRGQEARLRCSPMKGHSHVYWYRQLPEEGLKFMVYLQKENIIDESGMPKERFSAEFPKEGPSILRIQQVVRGDSAAYFCASSQIADTEAFFGQGTRLTVV.

J is TRBJ1-2 and V is TRBV6-5, with D tentatively TRBD1 (6 bases). The ends were cut back, 6 bases at V and 4 bases at J, with 15 bases in the middle. The CDR3 runs 14 residues. Germline V gives CDR1 MNHEY, CDR2 SVGAGI. CDR3 sequence (DNA): TGTGCCAGCAGCCCCGGACAGCGTTTCTATGGCTACACCTTC. Its protein product is CASSPGQRFYGYTF.

This clone was found a few times. The V gene is TRBV5-1, the J gene TRBJ1-2; the D is unclear. The V and J ends lost 4 bases and 5 bases respectively, with 12 bases between them. Germline V lookup: CDR1 SGHRS, CDR2 YFSETQ. The CDR3 sequence is 13 residues long. CDR3 residues: CASSIGSAYGYTF. The DNA for the CDR3 is TGCGCCAGCAGCATCGGGAGCGCTTATGGCTACACCTTC.

This clone was observed a handful of times. V usage is TRBV30 and J usage is TRBJ2-6; 9 bases are shared with TRBD1. Germline CDR1 GTSNPN, CDR2 SVGIG (reference sequence). The CDR3 covers 17 residues. J was trimmed by 0 bases and V by 0 bases; bases with no gene match: 3. The chain's CDR3 is CAWSVDRGYSGANVLTF. CDR3 DNA sequence: TGTGCCTGGAGTGTTGACAGGGGGTACTCTGGGGCCAACGTCCTGACTTTC. Looking up the rest from reference TRBV30 and TRBJ2-6 gives the full variable domain: SQTIHQWPATLVQPVGSPLSLECTVEGTSNPNLYWYRQAAGRGLQLLFYSVGIGQISSEVPQNLSASRPQDRQFILSSKKLLLSDSGFYLCAWSVDRGYSGANVLTFGAGSRLTVL.

The chain combines TRBV6-1 with TRBJ1-2; 7 nucleotides line up with TRBD1. The V gene end was trimmed by 6 bases and the J gene end by 7 bases; junction bases not matched to a gene: 14. The germline gives CDR1 MNHNS, CDR2 SASEGT. The CDR3 contains 15 residues. CDR3 DNA sequence: TGTGCCAGCAGACCGCCGTCGGGACAGCTCTCTGGCTACACCTTC. This gives the protein CASRPPSGQLSGYTF.

The CDR3 region is CASTNGAGAGVTEAFF. The CDR3 DNA reads as TGTGCCAGCACAAACGGGGCGGGGGCAGGGGTCACTGAAGCTTTCTTT. This chain links TRBV28 with TRBJ1-1; the D gene is possibly TRBD1 (6 bases). From germline, CDR1 is MDHEN and CDR2 SYDVKM. The CDR3 contains 16 residues. V lost 7 bases and J 4 bases, leaving 22 bases between the germline ends. The whole variable domain, remainder taken from reference TRBV28 and TRBJ1-1, is DVKVTQSSRYLVKRTGEKVFLECVQDMDHENMFWYRQDPGLGLRLIYFSYDVKMKEKGDIPEGYSVSREKKERFSLILESASTNQTSMYLCASTNGAGAGVTEAFFGQGTRLTVV.

The rearrangement links TRBV10-3 to TRBJ2-7, with 11 bases fitting TRBD2. The J segment lost 1 base and the V segment lost 6 bases, leaving 11 bases of the junction unmatched. Germline V lookup: CDR1 ENHRY, CDR2 SYGVKD. The CDR3 is 17 amino acids. CDR3 coding DNA: TGTGCCATCAGCAAAGCTAGCGGGGGGTCTTCGTCCTACGAGCAGTACTTC. This codes for CAISKASGGSSSYEQYF.

CDR3 in DNA: TGTGCCAGCAGCTCTCTGGGGCGAGTATGGGAGCAGTACTTC. Translated, it gives CASSSLGRVWEQYF. This chain connects TRBV11-2 to TRBJ2-7, with D possibly TRBD1 on 5 matching bases. This CDR3 comprises 14 residues. Germline V gene data show CDR1 as SGHAT and CDR2 as FQNNGV. V was clipped by 4 bases and J by 7 bases, with 17 bases between them.

The V gene is TRBV29-1, the J gene TRBJ1-1; tentative D call: TRBD1 (6 bases). The CDR3 totals 12 residues. Germline values: CDR1 SQVTM, CDR2 ANQGSEA. The germline V and J ends were trimmed by 6 bases and 7 bases, with 15 bases remaining between them. CDR3 sequence reads: CSVDRSMNEAFF. The CDR3 DNA reads TGCAGCGTGGACAGAAGTATGAATGAAGCTTTCTTT.

This chain joins TRBV30 and TRBJ2-7; 8 positions agree with TRBD2. Germline CDR1 is GTSNPN and CDR2 is SVGIG (reference sequence). V lost 4 bases and J lost 1; bases outside the gene matches: 6. The CDR3 is 14 residues long. CDR3 sequence: CAWTGGGSSYEQYF. The CDR3 DNA is TGTGCCTGGACCGGGGGGGGCTCTTCCTACGAGCAGTACTTC.

V usage is TRBV10-3 and J usage is TRBJ2-2; 9 bases align to TRBD1. The CDR3 loop spans 14 amino acids. The V gene's germline CDR1 is ENHRY and CDR2 SYGVKD. V lost 6 bases and J lost 3; bases outside the gene matches: 2. CDR3 DNA: TGTGCCATCAGGCGGACAGGGGACACCGGGGAGCTGTTTTTT. Amino acids: CAIRRTGDTGELFF.

The chain couples TRBV28 to TRBJ2-1; D is unresolved. The germline V and J ends were trimmed by 3 bases and 4 bases, with 7 bases remaining between them. This CDR3 comprises 13 residues. CDR1 MDHEN and CDR2 SYDVKM come from the germline V gene. The CDR3 sequence is CASSFYSYNEQFF. The CDR3 DNA reads as TGTGCCAGCAGTTTTTACAGTTACAATGAGCAGTTCTTC.

This chain uses TRBV4-1 with TRBJ1-1, with D unresolved. Germline CDR1 and CDR2: MGHRA and YSYEKL. Trimming removed 1 base at V and 2 bases at J, with 14 bases between. The CDR3 is made up of 16 amino acids. The DNA of the CDR3 is TGCGCCAGCAGCCAAGCTACCGGGTCCTTCAACACTGAAGCTTTCTTT. It encodes CASSQATGSFNTEAFF.

Points on this clone: At the DNA level, this CDR3 is encoded by other sequences in the same sample as well. This chain connects TRBV25-1 to TRBJ1-6; TRBD1 might be the D (6 bases). Germline values: CDR1 MGHDK, CDR2 SYGVNS. Trimming removed 8 bases at V and 4 bases at J, with 12 bases between. The CDR3 consists of 14 residues. For the CDR3, the DNA is TGTGCCAGCTCAGGGGCGCCTTATAATTCACCCCTCCACTTT. This translates into CASSGAPYNSPLHF.

The chain carries TRBV4-2 and TRBJ2-6; D gene ambiguous. In germline, CDR1 is LGHNA, CDR2 YNFKEQ. The CDR3 covers 18 residues. V was trimmed by 1 base and J by 0 bases, leaving 13 bases between them. The CDR3 is CASSQGSGLISGANVLTF. CDR3 nucleotide sequence: TGTGCCAGCAGCCAAGGATCAGGCCTAATCTCTGGGGCCAACGTCCTGACTTTC.

V usage is TRBV19 and J usage is TRBJ2-2, with D possibly TRBD2 on 5 matching bases. Germline V gene sequence: CDR1 LNHDA, CDR2 SQIVND (reference sequence). The CDR3 consists of 14 residues. Trimming removed 6 bases at V and 0 bases at J, with 8 bases between. In nucleotides, the CDR3 is TGTGCCAGTAGGGCGGGCGCGAACACCGGGGAGCTGTTTTTT. It specifies CASRAGANTGELFF.

This rearrangement joins TRBV7-8 to TRBJ2-5; 12 bases match TRBD2. Germline CDR1 and CDR2: SGHVS and FQNEAQ. V lost 4 bases, J lost 5 bases, and 5 bases stayed unmatched. The CDR3 covers 15 residues. The CDR3 protein is CASSYLAGGPETQYF. CDR3 DNA: TGTGCCAGCAGCTACCTAGCGGGGGGGCCGGAGACCCAGTACTTC.

This chain uses TRBV12-5 with TRBJ1-1; TRBD1 matches at 8 bases. The CDR3 is made up of 18 amino acids. V was clipped by 0 bases and J by 1 base; unmatched bases: 10. Germline V gene sequence: CDR1 LGHNT, CDR2 FRNRAP. The CDR3 coding sequence is TGTGCTAGTGGTTTGGTACTGGGGACAGGCTTAGCGAACACTGAAGCTTTCTTT. Protein product: CASGLVLGTGLANTEAFF. Full variable domain (rest looked up from reference TRBV12-5 and TRBJ1-1): DARVTQTPRHKVTEMGQEVTMRCQPILGHNTVFWYRQTMMQGLELLAYFRNRAPLDDSGMPKDRFSAEMPDATLATLKIQPSEPRDSAVYFCASGLVLGTGLANTEAFFGQGTRLTVV.

CDR3: CASLRGTGGYTF. CDR3 nucleotide sequence: TGTGCCAGCCTCCGGGGGACGGGCGGCTACACCTTC. The chain has TRBV2 and TRBJ1-2, with D possibly matching TRBD1 (5 bases). This CDR3 has 12 amino acids. Trimming left V 8 bases short and J 8 bases short, with 15 bases between. Germline V CDR1 and CDR2: SNHLY, FYNNEI.

V is TRBV4-3 and J is TRBJ1-4; D not certain. Germline loops: CDR1 LGHNA, CDR2 YSLEER. There are 14 residues in the CDR3. Trimming pared 6 bases from V and 7 bases from J, leaving 15 bases between. CDR3 in amino acids: CASREAGGSEKLFF. The CDR3 DNA reads TGCGCCAGCAGAGAAGCCGGAGGATCTGAAAAACTGTTTTTT.